The 7 T cell receptor beta chains below all came from one sample that was sequenced in a study of T cell clusters in autoimmune cytopenias. TRB rearrangements were amplified by touch-down multiplex PCR with mixed TRB-A/B primers. From its re-call of the multiplex PCR reads, TCRdb lists each CDR3 protein once, without DNA. The table for this sample gives more than 2,500 distinct CDR3 sequences. Roughly 38,000 genome equivalents of blood DNA were amplified for TRB. Specimen: peripheral blood. The receptor set was obtained from a human donor with an autoimmune cytopenia, with autoimmune hepatitis or in good health (not recorded which).

This clonotype is deemed medium-sized by its frequency. The chain is built from TRBV7-9 and TRBJ1-3. This CDR3 comprises 13 residues. The germline gives CDR1 SEHNR, CDR2 FQNEAQ (reference sequence). CDR3 sequence: CASSPSPRDTIYF.

This clonotype counts as medium-sized by frequency. The gene calls are TRBV7-2 and TRBJ2-2; checking the TCRdb D call of TRBD1 is not possible without DNA. Germline CDR1 SGHTA, CDR2 FQGNSA. The CDR3 length is 16 residues. The CDR3 here is CASSPRTGVNTGELFF.

This clonotype is classed as medium-sized by frequency. The rearrangement joins TRBV6-5 to TRBJ1-5; TCRdb designates TRBD1, a call that cannot be tested without DNA. CDR1 and CDR2 from the germline V gene are MNHEY and SVGAGI. The CDR3 runs to 15 residues. Here the CDR3 reads CASRAGQGYNQPQHF.

Frequency places this clonotype as medium-sized. The V gene is TRBV20-1, the J gene TRBJ2-1; TCRdb selects TRBD2, and the lack of DNA leaves this call unchecked. Germline CDR1 DFQATT, CDR2 SNEGSKA (reference sequence). The length of the CDR3 is 15 residues. The CDR3 reads CSAIGLSGPMNEQFF.

This chain uses TRBV28 with TRBJ2-3; absent DNA, TCRdb's TRBD2 call cannot be checked. The CDR3 has 17 amino acids. CDR1 and CDR2 (germline): MDHEN, SYDVKM. This CDR3 reads CASSPTGLAKTTDTQYF. The full variable domain, completed using reference TRBV28 and TRBJ2-3, is DVKVTQSSRYLVKRTGEKVFLECVQDMDHENMFWYRQDPGLGLRLIYFSYDVKMKEKGDIPEGYSVSREKKERFSLILESASTNQTSMYLCASSPTGLAKTTDTQYFGPGTRLTVL.

This clonotype counts as medium-sized by frequency. The V gene is TRBV5-4, the J gene TRBJ2-1; checking the TCRdb D call of TRBD2 is not possible without DNA. From germline, CDR1 is SGHNT and CDR2 YYREEE (reference sequence). This CDR3 contains 17 residues. This CDR3 reads CASSLGGWREAYNEQFF. Based on the CDR3 plus reference TRBV5-4 and TRBJ2-1, the full variable domain is ETGVTQSPTHLIKTRGQQVTLRCSSQSGHNTVSWYQQALGQGPQFIFQYYREEENGRGNFPPRFSGLQFPNYSSELNVNALELDDSALYLCASSLGGWREAYNEQFFGPGTRLTVL.

The chain employs TRBV6-5 and TRBJ2-1; TCRdb's D gene call, TRBD1, goes unchecked for lack of DNA. This CDR3 has 14 amino acids. Germline CDR1 MNHEY, CDR2 SVGAGI. CDR3 region: CASSPGTGYNEQFF.